One sample yielded the 13 T cell receptor beta chains listed below, sequenced in a study of blood T cell repertoires in COVID-19. Here immunoSEQ multiplex PCR was the method, and the copy in TCRdb shows in-frame clones only, minus some. This repertoire shows fewer than 350,000 clones, under 90% found once; its top ten account for 1.7%. Material for sequencing was PBMCs or T cells enriched from blood (not recorded which). Receptor source: a woman aged 40 to 50 who had recovered from COVID-19.

V gene TRBV11-3 combines with J gene TRBJ2-7; D unresolved. Trimming took off 0 bases at V and 6 bases at J, with 9 bases between the two ends. The V gene's germline CDR1 is SGHNT and CDR2 YENEEA. This CDR3 has 13 residues. For the CDR3, the DNA is TGTGCCAGCAGCTTAGATCTCTCGAGCGAGCAGTACTTC. Translating it yields CASSLDLSSEQYF.

This chain uses TRBV16 with TRBJ2-7; 9 nucleotides agree with TRBD1. The CDR3 spans 13 residues. V was clipped by 4 bases and J by 3 bases; unmatched bases: 1. Per the germline V gene, CDR1 is KGHSY and CDR2 is FQNENV. CDR3: CASSRDRVYEQYF. The CDR3 DNA reads as TGTGCCAGCAGCCGGGACAGGGTCTACGAGCAGTACTTC.

The V call is TRBV19, the J call TRBJ1-1; unclear D gene. The germline V gene encodes CDR1 LNHDA and CDR2 SQIVND (reference sequence). Trimming shortened V by 3 bases and J by 1 base, and 6 bases separated the two germline ends. The CDR3 length is 13 residues. The CDR3 DNA is TGTGCCAGTAGTATTGAGCGGAACACTGAAGCTTTCTTT. It yields the protein CASSIERNTEAFF.

The table lists this clone with a count of one. The chain employs TRBV4-2 and TRBJ2-2; TRBD2 agrees at 7 bases. V lost 7 bases to trimming and J lost 0 bases; unmatched junction nucleotides: 8. The CDR3 is 16 amino acids. Germline values: CDR1 LGHNA, CDR2 YNFKEQ. This CDR3 reads CASTYTGGPNTGELFF. CDR3 nucleotide sequence: TGTGCCAGCACCTATACGGGGGGACCGAACACCGGGGAGCTGTTTTTT.

Notes on this clone: The junction does not match germline at one end; this may be a read error. V and J are TRBV10-2 and TRBJ2-1, with 12 bases identical to TRBD2. This CDR3 has 14 amino acids. Germline loops: CDR1 WSHSY, CDR2 SAAADI. The CDR3 bases are TGCGCCGGCAGCGCTAGCGGGGGGGCGGTTGAGCAGTTCTTC. It specifies CAGSASGGAVEQFF.

The chain couples TRBV7-8 to TRBJ1-2; TRBD1 is a possible D gene (6 bases). Trimming cost V 5 bases and J 3 bases, with 22 bases left between them. Per germline, CDR1 SGHVS and CDR2 FQNEAQ. CDR3 length: 17 amino acids. The CDR3 sequence is CASSPEGVQTGHYGYTF. In nucleotides, the CDR3 is TGTGCCAGCAGCCCAGAAGGTGTCCAGACAGGTCACTATGGCTACACCTTC.

The genes are TRBV6-5 and TRBJ1-2; the D gene is possibly TRBD1 (5 bases). The length of the CDR3 is 13 residues. Germline CDR1 MNHEY, CDR2 SVGAGI. The V gene lost 6 bases and the J gene lost 4 bases, with 12 bases spanning the gap. This CDR3 reads CASRDRPLYGYTF. The CDR3 DNA reads TGTGCCAGCAGAGACAGACCGCTCTATGGCTACACCTTC.

The chain joins TRBV18 to TRBJ1-1; no firm D call. The CDR3 spans 14 residues. Germline CDR1 KGHSH, CDR2 LQKENI. Trimming removed 3 bases at V and 6 bases at J, with 14 bases between. Written as DNA, the CDR3 is TGTGCCAGCTCACCTGACTTGCTCTTAGCTGAAGCTTTCTTT. It is translated as CASSPDLLLAEAFF.

This chain's CDR3 is CAISENGQGGGEKLFF. Written as DNA, the CDR3 is TGTGCCATCAGTGAAAATGGGCAGGGTGGCGGTGAAAAACTGTTTTTT. V is TRBV10-3 and J is TRBJ1-4; perhaps TRBD1 as D (5 bases). The CDR3 loop spans 16 amino acids. Germline V gives CDR1 ENHRY, CDR2 SYGVKD. V gave up 3 bases and J gave up 7 bases, with 18 bases separating them.

The chain is built from TRBV24-1 and TRBJ2-3; the match to TRBD2 covers 13 bases. Germline trimming cut 5 bases from V and 2 bases from J; bases unmatched to any gene: 6. This CDR3 contains 17 residues. Germline loops: CDR1 KGHDR, CDR2 SFDVKD. CDR3 region: CATSGVTSGRTTDTQYF. The CDR3 bases are TGTGCCACCAGTGGTGTGACTAGCGGGAGGACCACAGATACGCAGTATTTT.

The chain joins TRBV21-1 to TRBJ2-3; TRBD1, the D gene given by the table, was not confirmed from the DNA. TRBV21-1 is termed a pseudogene. The length of the CDR3 is 17 residues. CDR3 region: CASSKVRQGEGADTQYF. CDR3 coding DNA: TGTGCCAGCAGCAAAGTGAGACAGGGAGAGGGCGCAGATACGCAGTATTTT.

This chain connects TRBV30 to TRBJ1-2; no reliable D call. The germline gives CDR1 GTSNPN, CDR2 SVGIG (reference sequence). The CDR3 is made up of 15 amino acids. Trimming stripped 2 bases from V and 6 bases from J, with 19 bases between. CDR3 sequence (DNA): TGTGCCTGGAGTCTCCGAGGGATAAACAAGAATGGCTACACCTTC. This codes for CAWSLRGINKNGYTF.

This chain joins TRBV27 and TRBJ1-6; no clear D. V dropped 1 base and J dropped 12 bases, with 13 bases sitting between them. Germline assignment: CDR1 MNHEY and CDR2 SMNVEV (reference sequence). The CDR3 length is 14 residues. In nucleotides, the CDR3 is TGTGCCAGCAGTTTATTGGGCAGCTTGGAACCCCTCCACTTT. Translation gives CASSLLGSLEPLHF.